This T cell receptor (beta chain) came from a study of cytomegalovirus exposure and HLA in healthy donors (TCRdb year 2017). Regarding the complete study: An earlier analysis of 587 of the donors reported 250 to 300 Gb of sequence data and 90 million to 120 million unique TCR beta sequences obtained from roughly 180 million T cells. An early release that covered 640 HLA-typed donors contained approximately 300 gigabases of sequencing data and approximately 85 million unique TCR sequences. Of the roughly 390 genotyped donors, over 65% fell in the genetic ancestry cluster associated with self-reported Caucasian donors. The aim of the study was to test whether cataloging public T cell receptors could identify signatures of past pathogen exposure. The T cell repertoires of 550 to 850 subjects were profiled by immunosequencing and related to cytomegalovirus serostatus. In addition to the first cohort of around 670 subjects, a separate validation cohort of around 110 different subjects was used. High-throughput TCR immunosequencing, statistical association of individual TCRs with disease status, and machine learning were combined to predict cytomegalovirus infection status. To study patterns of TCR occurrence, a later analysis re-analyzed previously published TCR beta repertoires from hundreds of donors and added high-resolution HLA genotyping. In the later analysis, no new phenotypic data were used to find candidate immune exposures; instead, reliance was placed on TCR beta sequences and their occurrence across donors. An earlier analysis of approximately 630 of the donors applied high-throughput TCR beta sequencing to assess whether each TCR beta V gene segment acted as functional or pseudogenic. Alongside the repertoire data, information on donor age, sex, ethnicity and CMV serostatus was compiled. A later genetic analysis took genome-wide SNP genotypes for about three fifths of the 666 donors and used that subset as a discovery cohort. Every discovery cohort repertoire had been produced on one sequencing platform. HLA typing included class I and class II loci at four-digit resolution. The number of donors typed differed by locus, with roughly 620-640 for A, B, C, DRB1 and DQB1, around 520 for DQA1, 600 to 610 for DPA1, and 450 to 480 for DPB1. Because of strong linkage in the cohort, a few DR-DQ haplotypes were treated as single units for association and clustering. Among some 400 genotyped donors of the cohort, an average of about 240,000 unique TCR beta nucleotide sequences were sequenced per donor, approximately 20% of them non-productive. What the work shows at the level of the full study, not this receptor alone: Linkage disequilibrium might explain the correlated functional status among segregating V segments, but an unknown experimental factor could not be excluded. According to a later genetic analysis, donors in an Asian-associated ancestry cluster had fewer N-insertions in productive TCRs than the roughly 670-donor mean. Because counts were too low, around 17 rarely observed V segments, including chromosome 9 orphons, were left out of the earlier analysis of over 550 of the donors. It was suggested by the authors that the approach could potentially be generalized to other disease states and immunological phenotypes. A further reported finding was that TCR beta sequences accurately predicted the HLA-A and HLA-B alleles for most subjects in the first cohort. A group of highly shared sequence variants was considered likely to be a technical artifact of the sequencing pipeline. An earlier analysis of approximately 590 of the donors showed that most TCR beta V segments appeared in productive rearrangements either about 90% or about 30% of the time, which broadly matched IMGT annotations. Most TCR sequences were seen in very few donors, while some public TCRs were found in many individuals. The study listed 150 to 200 TCR beta chains as associated with cytomegalovirus. The classifier was reported to diagnose cytomegalovirus status with high specificity and sensitivity in both the original and validation cohorts. A later analysis associated some 17,000 TCR beta sequences with specific HLA alleles at a false discovery rate of 0.05. In a later analysis, most CMV-associated TCR beta chains were found to appear HLA-restricted, with HLA associations seemingly driven largely by CMV exposure. Because HLA typing was missing for some donors at each locus, association tests included only the typed subset. Compared with equally common non-associated chains, HLA-associated TCR beta chains in a later analysis were more clonally expanded and had lower generation probabilities. In this cohort, only TCR beta chains were sequenced, and detectable features were limited by the absence of alpha or paired-chain data. The presence/absence analyses assumed that sequencing depth was roughly uniform across donors, and that assumption may not be true. A later analysis reported that several top co-occurrence clusters appeared linked to parvovirus B19, influenza, CMV and Epstein-Barr virus. Because the 87-base-pair reads could not distinguish some IMGT-functional V segments, including TRBV6-2 and TRBV6-3, those segments were excluded. An association between a missense DCLRE1C variant and V-gene and J-gene trimming of TCR beta chains was found in a later genetic analysis and replicated in an independent cohort. When HLA alleles, especially DR and DQ, strongly co-occurred, TCR associations were difficult to assign to individual alleles. For the cohort, immune exposure information was limited to CMV serostatus. According to a later analysis, TCR association rates differed among HLA loci, with DRB1 alleles showing the most associated TCRs and HLA-C alleles showing the fewest. Three of the identified cytomegalovirus-associated TCR beta chains were confirmed in vitro to be specific for cytomegalovirus antigens.

In total, 500 to 700 healthy bone marrow donors made up the cohort. Cohort members were all nominally healthy when sampled, although unrecorded immune exposures were likely present. Of the roughly 720 cohort members, approximately 300 had positive CMV serostatus and about 360 had negative CMV serostatus, and CMV serostatus was not recorded for the donor. A peripheral blood sample was provided by each donor, and peripheral blood mononuclear cells were used for TCR beta sequencing. The Qiagen DNeasy Blood Extraction Kit was used to extract genomic DNA from the blood cell samples. This clone was counted only a few times. Its antigen is unknown. No much larger clone exists at a distance of one base, and base qualities are not known. The V end loses 4 bases and the J end loses 0 bases, and a stretch of 18 bases separates them. Including the terminal cysteine and phenylalanine, the CDR3 comprises 17 residues. Only the CDR3 DNA is retained, 51 bases long and in frame from the first base. From the germline V gene, CDR1 is SGHDT and CDR2 is YYEEEE.

The library relied on the immunoSEQ multiplex PCR assay. The multiplex PCR relied on a mix of 60 forward primers for TCR Vbeta segments and 13 reverse primers for TCR Jbeta segments. The CDR3 region of rearranged TCR beta genes was amplified from genomic DNA with a multiplex PCR assay. The amplified TCR beta libraries were sequenced on the Illumina HiSeq System as 87-base-pair reads. Turning to the authors' computational methods: A later analysis counted 75 million to 100 million unique TCR beta chains across the 500 to 850 repertoires, and 9 million to 14 million of these chains were shared by at least two donors. Raw reads were error-corrected and collapsed into unique sequences with a nearest-neighbor algorithm that merged closely related sequences to remove PCR and sequencing errors. To assign V, D and J gene segments, CDR3 sequences were aligned to IMGT reference sequences. For a sequence to be retained, a match of at least six nucleotides was required to both a V gene segment and a J gene segment. Rearrangements were classified as productive when the CDR3 lacked stop codons and remained in frame with V and J, and all other rearrangements were classified as non-productive. Following IMGT convention, CDR3 was defined as the stretch from the second conserved V-encoded cysteine up to the conserved J-encoded phenylalanine. The earlier analysis of about 590 of the donors excluded sequences that lacked an unambiguous match to a single V gene segment. In an earlier analysis of approximately 590 of the donors, V segments were called functional above 56.7% productive rearrangements and were called segregating when the between-donor standard deviation exceeded 5%. To diagnose cytomegalovirus status from the catalog of TCR beta chain sequences, a statistical classification framework was built. A later analysis assigned V and J genes by comparing TCR nucleotide sequences with IMGT/GENE-DB human TR gene sequences. The TCRdist pipeline was used in a later analysis to assign CDR3 sequences and most-parsimonious VDJ recombination scenarios. A later analysis defined each TCR beta chain by its CDR3 amino acid sequence plus V-gene family, and excluded reads lacking a unique V-gene family. As a way to deal with suspected cross-contamination and a sequencing artifact, a later analysis dropped more than 500 nucleotide sequences that were highly shared and had low generation probability. In a later analysis, a clonal expansion index for each public chain was calculated from normalized within-repertoire ranks of inferred template counts. In a later analysis, generation probabilities were computed with a VDJ recombination model fitted to out-of-frame rearrangements, and the resulting probabilities were checked against IGoR. Hypergeometric tests were used in a later analysis to score TCR-TCR, TCR-HLA and TCR-CMV co-occurrence, with a repertoire-size bias correction applied to the TCR pairs. A later analysis estimated false discovery rates by permuting HLA or CMV assignments 20 times. In a later analysis, co-occurring TCRs were grouped using DBSCAN, and TCRdist sequence similarity was added for clustering within HLA-allele-positive subsets. Repertoires with fewer than 30,000 or more than 120,000 public chains, plus five repertoires with anomalous nucleotide sharing, were excluded from co-occurrence clustering. As stored in TCRdb, this immuneACCESS dataset retains in-frame rearrangements with V and J assigned. A fraction of the clones does not appear; measured against another copy, unresolved V genes explain less than half of the discrepancy, and the remainder lacks a known reason. Clone size and the V and J calls come from that table; the DNA yielded D and trimming. Within this sample are some 130,000 clones, with around 77% of them counted one time only. Together, the top ten hold 4.8% of the sample.

The TCR was taken from a man in his thirties or forties in good health. The chain links TRBV5-6 with TRBJ2-3; matching of 5 bases hints at TRBD1 as the D gene. Sequences were obtained from PBMCs. The CDR3 corresponds to CASSPSRVYTSTDTQYF. The bases are TGTGCCAGCAGCCCGTCCAGGGTTTATACTAGCACAGATACGCAGTATTTT.